This TCR beta chain is from a study of shared clonotypes between healthy human individuals (TCRdb year 2020). Concerning the study at large: The cohort comprised a couple of women and a few men aged 18 to 49 years. For each donor, CD4 naive and CD4 memory were each run on three plates, CD8 naive on two plates, and CD8 memory on one plate. To estimate repertoire size and how much clonotype sharing occurs between individuals, the study deeply sequenced the blood TCR repertoires of five healthy adults. To increase sequencing depth and limit assay-specific biases, TCR repertoire library preparation and sequencing were carried out by different laboratories using diverse techniques. Each donor's leukapheresis produced roughly between roughly 0.94 and 9.5 billion PBMCs.

The donors were healthy, HIV-negative adults with no recently reported acute infections or vaccinations. All donors were Caucasian adults living in Nashville, Tennessee, USA. CD4+ T cells were enriched through magnetic negative selection, after which naive cells were positively selected on CD45RA and the remaining negative fraction served as the memory subset. Blood was obtained by leukapheresis, after which PBMCs were separated by Ficoll-Histopaque density gradient centrifugation and cryopreserved in liquid nitrogen vapor phase. Purity and quantity of every magnetically sorted T cell population were checked by analytical flow cytometry. Genomic DNA was isolated from each sorted fraction and quantified by UV absorbance on a Nanodrop 2000c. The germline V gene specifies SQVTM as CDR1 and ANQGSEA as CDR2. The CDR3 starts with the cysteine, ends with the phenylalanine, and has 16 residues. Here the CDR3 DNA is all that survives: 48 bases in frame from base 1. V is cut back by 6 bases and J by 0 bases, with 4 bases in the junction unmatched.

Using the deep immunoSEQ assay, multiplex PCR amplified TCR CDR3 regions from genomic DNA. Extracted genomic DNA from each cell subset was spread evenly across all wells of several immunoSEQ 96-well plates, with each plate serving as a replicate. For sorted subsets, 200 to 250 ng of genomic DNA, equivalent to 30,000 or so T cell genomes, went into each replicate PCR. Purified libraries were measured with a Qubit 3.0 fluorometer, size-checked on a Bioanalyzer 2100, and measured again with the KAPA Library Quantification kit. A separate single-read 150-cycle Illumina NextSeq 550 flow cell was used to sequence each immunoSEQ 96-well plate. The original methods were these. Because only junctional sequences without quality scores were contained in the immunoSEQ output, filtering matching that applied to full-length reads could not be performed. Sequences were annotated with PyIR, a Python wrapper for IgBLAST v1.9, and V/J genes and CDR3 were assigned using IMGT germline references. Reads were removed for weak V/J assignments (E-value above 1e-6), missing CDR3, stop codons, out-of-frame junctions, or ambiguous translated residues. V3J clonotypes were defined by identical inferred V gene, J gene, and CDR3 amino acid sequence. The percentage overlap between two repertoires was calculated by dividing the number of shared unique clonotypes by the size of the smaller repertoire. Three approaches were used to assess repertoire richness: RTK rarefaction, the Chao1 estimator, and Recon v2.1 estimates of unobserved clonotypes. Generation probabilities for all TCRbeta clonotypes obtained by the gDNA method from a few donors were computed using OLGA. This is the immuneACCESS table as TCRdb keeps it, with only in-frame sequences that have V and J called. A part of the clones is gone; compared with another copy, unresolved V genes explain less than half, and the rest is unexplained. Clone size and the V and J calls come from that table; the DNA yielded D and trimming. For this sample there are 2 million to 2.5 million clones; approximately 90% appear just once. Of the sample, about 0.36% is held by the ten largest clones.

About this clone: The clone's antigen remains unknown. No base quality values were provided; no much bigger clone lies one nucleotide off.

What the work shows at the level of the full study, not this receptor alone: Sharing across a few donors was observed for approximately 5% of naive CD4, 3% to 3.5% of naive CD8, 2.3% of memory CD4, and 0.4% of memory CD8 clonotypes. The genetic and exposure-history diversity represented was limited by the small number of donors. Pairwise subsampling led to the expectation that sequencing depth would affect the degree of clonotype sharing among donors. Compared with non-shared clonotypes, clonotypes shared by all four sorted-subset donors had higher generation probabilities. Rarefaction of sorted-subset datasets indicated incomplete sequencing despite the large sequencing depth. Sampling was restricted to blood, and TCR repertoires in tissue are likely to differ from TCR repertoires in blood. Larger estimated clonotype richness was generally found for naive subsets than for memory subsets.

Sequencing was carried out using naive CD4+ T cells from PBMCs. The cell subset or site label corresponds to: CD45RA+ positively selected. This clonotype originated in a young man in good health. Some clones in this sample may be carry-over from other donors' samples. The receptor chain draws on TRBV29-1 and TRBJ2-6; 11 bases in between match TRBD1. DNA sequence: TGCAGCGTGGGACAGGGGGAAAGCTCTGGGGCCAACGTCCTGACTTTC. It encodes CSVGQGESSGANVLTF.